These T cell receptor beta chains were read from a single sample in a study of blood T cell repertoires in COVID-19. Data came from immunoSEQ multiplex PCR; TCRdb stores just in-frame clones and leaves some out. Of about 460,000 clones listed, 88% are singletons. Sequences were obtained from PBMCs or T cells enriched from blood (not recorded which). These receptor sequences come from a woman aged 55 to 70 who had recovered from COVID-19. The CDR3 runs from the conserved cysteine through the conserved F or W. The order of the fields is clone size, J gene, CDR3 length, V gene, D gene, CDR3 protein, CDR3 DNA. The D gene is left open where the match is weak. Only some rows state a clone size, as once, few, many or a class for expanded clones.

>NA|TRBJ1-1|14|TRBV6-5|TRBD1
CASTATGVNTEAFF
TGTGCCAGCACCGCGACAGGGGTAAACACTGAAGCTTTCTTT
>NA|TRBJ1-1|14|TRBV3-1/TRBV3-2|TRBD1
CASSYRDRNTEAFF
TGTGCCAGCTCGTATAGGGACAGAAACACTGAAGCTTTCTTT
>NA|TRBJ2-1|16|TRBV10-3|TRBD2
CAITTIAGVSYNEQFF
TGTGCCATCACCACAATAGCGGGGGTCTCCTACAATGAGCAGTTCTTC
>NA|TRBJ1-2|11|TRBV28|NA
CASRANYGYTF
TGTGCCAGCCGTGCTAACTATGGCTACACCTTC
>NA|TRBJ2-2|14|TRBV9|NA
CASSEGHNTGELFF
TGTGCCAGCAGCGAGGGACACAACACCGGGGAGCTGTTTTTT
>NA|TRBJ1-1|15|TRBV5-1|TRBD1
CASSSVQGSPTEAFF
TGCGCCAGCAGCTCCGTACAGGGGTCTCCCACTGAAGCTTTCTTT
>NA|TRBJ1-5|12|TRBV2|TRBD1
CASNRGAQPQHF
TGTGCCAGCAACAGGGGGGCTCAGCCCCAGCATTTT
>once|TRBJ2-7|12|TRBV5-6|NA
CASSPGSYEQYF
TGTGCCAGCAGCCCCGGGTCCTACGAGCAGTACTTC
>NA|TRBJ2-3|17|TRBV19|TRBD1
CASSPTGTGRSTDTQYF
TGTGCCAGTAGTCCGACCGGGACAGGTCGAAGCACAGATACGCAGTATTTT
>NA|TRBJ1-2|12|TRBV12-3/TRBV12-4|NA
CASSFGGRGYTF
TGTGCCAGCAGTTTTGGAGGTCGAGGCTACACCTTC
>NA|TRBJ1-3|15|TRBV7-2|NA
CASSLALGGGNTIYF
TGTGCCAGCAGCTTAGCGCTTGGCGGGGGAAACACCATATATTTT
>NA|TRBJ2-1|10|TRBV9|NA
CASSGHEQFF
TGTGCCAGCAGTGGGCATGAGCAGTTCTTC
>NA|TRBJ2-5|14|TRBV19|TRBD1
CASSMTGGTETQYF
TGTGCCAGTAGTATGACAGGGGGCACGGAGACCCAGTACTTC
>NA|TRBJ1-2|13|TRBV19|NA
CASSGQGYYGYTF
TGTGCCAGTAGTGGGCAGGGGTACTATGGCTACACCTTC
>NA|TRBJ1-3|19|TRBV9|NA
CASSSTTGSGPISGNTIYF
TGTGCCAGCAGCTCTACAACAGGCTCGGGCCCGATCTCTGGAAACACCATATATTTT
>NA|TRBJ2-1|16|TRBV4-1|TRBD2
CASSQEVAGGYNEQFF
TGCGCCAGCAGCCAAGAAGTAGCGGGGGGGTACAATGAGCAGTTCTTC
>once|TRBJ1-4|15|TRBV5-1|TRBD1
CASSLDGTGGEKLFF
TGCGCCAGCAGCTTGGACGGGACAGGGGGTGAAAAACTGTTTTTT
>NA|TRBJ2-3|17|TRBV7-8|TRBD2
CASSLELADFFQNTQYF
TGTGCCAGCAGCTTAGAGCTAGCGGATTTTTTTCAGAATACGCAGTATTTT
>NA|TRBJ1-2|19|TRBV2|NA
CASGAAGPFLAERRGGYTF
TGTGCCAGCGGGGCCGCCGGGCCCTTTCTGGCGGAACGAAGGGGTGGCTACACCTTC
>NA|TRBJ2-3|14|TRBV5-3|NA
CARSLFARPDTQYF
TGTGCCAGAAGCTTGTTCGCCAGGCCAGATACGCAGTATTTT
>NA|TRBJ1-2|15|TRBV6-5|TRBD1
CASYIGQGRATLSTF
TGTGCCAGCTATATCGGACAGGGAAGAGCCACTTTAAGCACCTTC
>NA|TRBJ2-7|16|TRBV7-2|TRBD1
CASSDSRGQGAYEQYF
TGTGCCAGCAGCGATTCACGGGGACAGGGGGCCTACGAGCAGTACTTC
>NA|TRBJ1-5|15|TRBV24-1|NA
CATSDAGFSNQPQHF
TGTGCCACCAGTGATGCAGGGTTTAGCAATCAGCCCCAGCATTTT
>NA|TRBJ1-2|12|TRBV7-8|NA
CASSLGGDGYTF
TGTGCCAGCAGCTTAGGGGGGGACGGCTACACCTTC
>NA|TRBJ1-4|15|TRBV7-9|NA
CASSPGQSPNEKLFF
TGTGCCAGCAGCCCCGGACAGTCTCCGAATGAAAAACTGTTTTTT
>NA|TRBJ2-7|14|TRBV7-9|TRBD1
CASTTGQGNYEQYF
TGTGCCAGCACCACCGGACAGGGGAACTACGAGCAGTACTTC
>NA|TRBJ2-3|14|TRBV5-1|NA
CASSLTGRADTQYF
TGCGCCAGCAGCTTGACGGGGAGAGCAGATACGCAGTATTTT
>NA|TRBJ2-2|17|TRBV15|NA
CATSFGHIGSGTGELFF
TGTGCCACCAGCTTCGGACATATCGGTTCAGGGACCGGGGAGCTGTTTTTT
>NA|TRBJ2-2|15|TRBV3-1/TRBV3-2|TRBD1
CASRLGTGGTGELFF
TGTGCCAGCAGACTCGGGACAGGGGGCACCGGGGAGCTGTTTTTT
>NA|TRBJ1-1|13|TRBV15|NA
CATSREGSTEAFF
TGTGCCACCAGCAGAGAGGGGAGCACTGAAGCTTTCTTT
>NA|TRBJ2-3|12|TRBV27|NA
CASKGGSDTQYF
TGTGCCAGCAAGGGGGGGTCAGATACGCAGTATTTT
>NA|TRBJ1-1|15|TRBV5-1|NA
CASSLSASSNTEAFF
TGCGCCAGCAGCTTGAGCGCTTCCTCGAACACTGAAGCTTTCTTT
>NA|TRBJ2-3|15|TRBV5-1|TRBD1
CASSLGQGSTDTQYF
TGCGCCAGCAGCCTGGGACAGGGAAGCACAGATACGCAGTATTTT
>NA|TRBJ1-2|14|TRBV6-5|NA
CASSSPAGSGGYTF
TGTGCCAGCAGTTCCCCAGCGGGGTCTGGTGGCTACACCTTC
>NA|TRBJ2-3|15|TRBV2|NA
CASRETGTLMDTQYF
TGTGCCAGCAGAGAAACCGGGACTTTAATGGATACGCAGTATTTT
>NA|TRBJ2-7|12|TRBV3-1/TRBV3-2|NA
CASSQNQNEQYF
TGTGCCAGCAGCCAAAATCAGAACGAGCAGTACTTC
>NA|TRBJ2-7|11|TRBV6-5|NA
CASNRQLEQYF
TGTGCCAGCAATCGACAGCTCGAGCAGTACTTC
>NA|TRBJ2-1|11|TRBV12-5|NA
CASGLRGGQFF
TGTGCTAGTGGTTTGAGAGGAGGGCAGTTCTTC
>NA|TRBJ2-7|15|TRBV4-1|NA
CASSHFVSSSYEQYF
TGCGCCAGCAGCCACTTTGTCTCGAGCTCCTACGAGCAGTACTTC
>NA|TRBJ1-2|13|TRBV10-3|NA
CAIFDSMDYGYTF
TGTGCCATTTTTGACAGTATGGACTATGGCTACACCTTC
>NA|TRBJ1-6|17|TRBV5-1|NA
CASSLATGGGYNSPLHF
TGCGCCAGCAGCTTGGCCACAGGCGGGGGTTATAATTCACCCCTCCACTTT
>NA|TRBJ2-3|16|TRBV11-3|TRBD2
CASSSRTSGDTDTQYF
TGTGCCAGCAGCTCTCGGACTAGCGGAGACACAGATACGCAGTATTTT
>NA|TRBJ1-2|14|TRBV27|NA
CASSLYLTGGGYTF
TGTGCCAGCAGTTTATATCTGACGGGGGGCGGCTACACCTTC
>NA|TRBJ1-4|13|TRBV2|NA
CASNSQSNEKLFF
TGTGCCAGCAACAGTCAAAGTAATGAAAAACTGTTTTTT